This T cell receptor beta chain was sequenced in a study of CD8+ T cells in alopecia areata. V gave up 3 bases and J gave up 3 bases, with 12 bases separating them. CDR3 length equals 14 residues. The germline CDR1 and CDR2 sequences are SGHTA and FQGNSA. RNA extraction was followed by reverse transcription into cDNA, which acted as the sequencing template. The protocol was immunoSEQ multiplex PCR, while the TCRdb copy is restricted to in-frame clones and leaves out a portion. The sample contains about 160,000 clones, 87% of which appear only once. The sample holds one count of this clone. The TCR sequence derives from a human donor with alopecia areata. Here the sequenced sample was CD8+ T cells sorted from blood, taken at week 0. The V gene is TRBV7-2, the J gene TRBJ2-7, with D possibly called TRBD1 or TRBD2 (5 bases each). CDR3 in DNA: TGTGCCAGCAGCTTCTATGGGGGAGACTACGAGCAGTACTTC. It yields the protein CASSFYGGDYEQYF.